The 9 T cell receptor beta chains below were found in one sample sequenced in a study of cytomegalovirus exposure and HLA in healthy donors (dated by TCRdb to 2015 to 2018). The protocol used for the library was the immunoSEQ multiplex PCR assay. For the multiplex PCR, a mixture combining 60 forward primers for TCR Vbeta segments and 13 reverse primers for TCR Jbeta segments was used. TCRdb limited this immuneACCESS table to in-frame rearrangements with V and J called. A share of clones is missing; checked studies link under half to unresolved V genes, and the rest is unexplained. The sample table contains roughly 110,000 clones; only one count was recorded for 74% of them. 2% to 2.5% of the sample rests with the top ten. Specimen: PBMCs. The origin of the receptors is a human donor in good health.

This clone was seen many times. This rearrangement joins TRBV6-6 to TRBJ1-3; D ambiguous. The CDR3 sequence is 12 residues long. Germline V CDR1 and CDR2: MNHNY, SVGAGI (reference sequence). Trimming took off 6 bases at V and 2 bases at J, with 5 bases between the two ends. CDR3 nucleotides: TGTGCCAGCAGCTCGGCTGGAAACACCATATATTTT. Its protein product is CASSSAGNTIYF.

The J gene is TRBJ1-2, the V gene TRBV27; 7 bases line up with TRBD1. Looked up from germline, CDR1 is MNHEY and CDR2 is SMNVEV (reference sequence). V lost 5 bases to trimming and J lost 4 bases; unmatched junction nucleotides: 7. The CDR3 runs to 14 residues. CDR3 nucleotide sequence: TGTGCCAGCAGTCGGACAGGATCCTCCTATGGCTACACCTTC. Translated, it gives CASSRTGSSYGYTF.

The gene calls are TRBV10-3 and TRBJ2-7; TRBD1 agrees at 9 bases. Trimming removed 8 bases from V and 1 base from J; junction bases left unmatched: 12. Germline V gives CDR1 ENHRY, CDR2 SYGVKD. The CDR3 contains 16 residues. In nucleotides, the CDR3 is TGTGCCATCGGGCCGGGACAGGGTATACGGTCCTACGAGCAGTACTTC. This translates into CAIGPGQGIRSYEQYF.

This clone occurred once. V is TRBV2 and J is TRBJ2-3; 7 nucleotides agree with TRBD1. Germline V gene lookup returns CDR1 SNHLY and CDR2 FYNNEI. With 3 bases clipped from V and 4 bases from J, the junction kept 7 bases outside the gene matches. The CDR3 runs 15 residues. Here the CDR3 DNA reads TGTGCCAGCAGTGAGACAGGGACCAGAGCAGATACGCAGTATTTT. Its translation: CASSETGTRADTQYF.

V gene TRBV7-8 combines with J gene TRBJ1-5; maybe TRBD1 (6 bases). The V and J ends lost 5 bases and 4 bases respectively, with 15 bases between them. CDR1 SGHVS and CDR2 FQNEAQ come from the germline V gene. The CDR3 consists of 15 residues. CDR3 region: CASSRGHPANQPQHF. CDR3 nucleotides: TGTGCCAGCAGCCGGGGACACCCTGCGAATCAGCCCCAGCATTTT. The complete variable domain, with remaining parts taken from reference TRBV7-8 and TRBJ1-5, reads GAGVSQSPRYKVAKRGQDVALRCDPISGHVSLFWYQQALGQGPEFLTYFQNEAQLDKSGLPSDRFFAERPEGSVSTLKIQRTQQEDSAVYLCASSRGHPANQPQHFGDGTRLSIL.

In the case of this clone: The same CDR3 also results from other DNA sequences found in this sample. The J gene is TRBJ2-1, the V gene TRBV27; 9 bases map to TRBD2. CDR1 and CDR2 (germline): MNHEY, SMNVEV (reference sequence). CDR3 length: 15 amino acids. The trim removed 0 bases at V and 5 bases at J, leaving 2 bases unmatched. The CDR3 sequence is CASSLSAGGNNEQFF. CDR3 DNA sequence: TGTGCCAGCAGTTTATCGGCGGGAGGGAACAATGAGCAGTTCTTC.

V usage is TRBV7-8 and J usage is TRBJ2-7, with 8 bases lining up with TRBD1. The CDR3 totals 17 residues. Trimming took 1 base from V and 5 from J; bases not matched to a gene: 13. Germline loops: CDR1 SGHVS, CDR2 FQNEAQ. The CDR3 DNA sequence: TGTGCCAGCAGCTTAGATCATCGTAGACAGGGGCCCCACGAGCAGTACTTC. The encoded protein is CASSLDHRRQGPHEQYF.

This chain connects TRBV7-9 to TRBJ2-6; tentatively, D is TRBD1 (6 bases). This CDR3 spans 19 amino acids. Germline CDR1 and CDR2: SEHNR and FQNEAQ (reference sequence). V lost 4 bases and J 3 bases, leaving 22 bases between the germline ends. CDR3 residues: CASSSAQDSRLSGANVLTF. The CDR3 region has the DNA TGTGCCAGCAGCTCAGCCCAGGACAGCCGATTGAGTGGGGCCAACGTCCTGACTTTC.

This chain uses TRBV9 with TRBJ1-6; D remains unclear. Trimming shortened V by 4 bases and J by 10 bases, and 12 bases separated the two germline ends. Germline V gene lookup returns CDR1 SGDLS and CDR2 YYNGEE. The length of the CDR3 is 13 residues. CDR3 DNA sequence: TGTGCCAGCAGCACGGGTGGCGGCTCACCCCTCCACTTT. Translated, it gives CASSTGGGSPLHF. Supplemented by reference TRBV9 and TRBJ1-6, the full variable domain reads DSGVTQTPKHLITATGQRVTLRCSPRSGDLSVYWYQQSLDQGLQFLIQYYNGEERAKGNILERFSAQQFPDLHSELNLSSLELGDSALYFCASSTGGGSPLHFGNGTRLTVT.